The clone carrying this T cell receptor beta chain has ten or more counts. What it recognizes is unknown. The data were obtained in a study of T cells after yellow fever vaccination. Overall study results and limits: Clonotypes found in both CD4 and CD8 compartments made up a small share.

TCRdb reprocessed the 5' RACE reads with MiXCR, giving one entry per CDR3 protein. The sample holds over 150,000 distinct CDR3 sequences, approximately 6.2% seen once. Germline V gene data show CDR1 as SGHRS and CDR2 as YFSETQ. The CDR3 spans 14 residues. Trimming removed 1 base at V and 8 bases at J, with 13 bases between. Here the sequenced sample was CD4+ T cells sorted from PBMCs, taken on the day of the first yellow fever vaccination. The V and J genes are TRBV5-1 and TRBJ2-4; perhaps TRBD1 as D (5 bases). The receptor was isolated from a man between 18 and 35 years old who received the YFV17D yellow fever vaccine. The CDR3 coding sequence is TGCGCCAGCAGCTTGTACGCCAAAGGGGACATTCAGTACTTC. Its translation is CASSLYAKGDIQYF.